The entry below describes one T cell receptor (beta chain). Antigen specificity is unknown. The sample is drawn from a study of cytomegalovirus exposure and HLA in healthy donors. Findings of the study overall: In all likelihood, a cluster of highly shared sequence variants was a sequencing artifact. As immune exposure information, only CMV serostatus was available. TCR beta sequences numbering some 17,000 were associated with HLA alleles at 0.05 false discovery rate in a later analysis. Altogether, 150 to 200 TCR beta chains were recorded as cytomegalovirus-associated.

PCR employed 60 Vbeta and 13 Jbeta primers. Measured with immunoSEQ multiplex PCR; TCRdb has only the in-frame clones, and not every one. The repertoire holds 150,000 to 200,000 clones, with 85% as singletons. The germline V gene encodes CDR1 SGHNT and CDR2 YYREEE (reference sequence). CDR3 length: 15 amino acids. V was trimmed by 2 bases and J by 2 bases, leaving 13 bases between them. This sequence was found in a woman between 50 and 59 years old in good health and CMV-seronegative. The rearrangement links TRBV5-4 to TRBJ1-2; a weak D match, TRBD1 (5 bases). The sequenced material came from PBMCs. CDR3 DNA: TGTGCCAGCAGCTTTCAACGGGGGGGGAACTATGGCTACACCTTC. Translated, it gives CASSFQRGGNYGYTF.